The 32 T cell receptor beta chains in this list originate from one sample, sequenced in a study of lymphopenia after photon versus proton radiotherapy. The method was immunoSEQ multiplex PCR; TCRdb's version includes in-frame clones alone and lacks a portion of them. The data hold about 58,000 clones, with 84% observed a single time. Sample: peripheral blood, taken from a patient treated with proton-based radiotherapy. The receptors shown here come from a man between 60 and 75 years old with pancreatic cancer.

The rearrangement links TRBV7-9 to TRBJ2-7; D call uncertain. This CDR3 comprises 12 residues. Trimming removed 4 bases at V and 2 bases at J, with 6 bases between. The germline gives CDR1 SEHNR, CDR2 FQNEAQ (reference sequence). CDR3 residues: CASSSQTYEQYF. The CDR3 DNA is TGTGCCAGCAGCTCGCAAACCTACGAGCAGTACTTC. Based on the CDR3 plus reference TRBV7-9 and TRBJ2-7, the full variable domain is DTGVSQNPRHKITKRGQNVTFRCDPISEHNRLYWYRQTLGQGPEFLTYFQNEAQLEKSRLLSDRFSAERPKGSFSTLEIQRTEQGDSAMYLCASSSQTYEQYFGPGTRLTVT.

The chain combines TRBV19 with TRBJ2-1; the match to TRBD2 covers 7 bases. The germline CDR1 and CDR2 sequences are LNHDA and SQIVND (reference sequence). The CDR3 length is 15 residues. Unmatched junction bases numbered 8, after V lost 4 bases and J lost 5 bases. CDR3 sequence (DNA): TGTGCCAGTAGTAGTCGGCGGGAGTGGCACAATGAGCAGTTCTTC. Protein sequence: CASSSRREWHNEQFF.

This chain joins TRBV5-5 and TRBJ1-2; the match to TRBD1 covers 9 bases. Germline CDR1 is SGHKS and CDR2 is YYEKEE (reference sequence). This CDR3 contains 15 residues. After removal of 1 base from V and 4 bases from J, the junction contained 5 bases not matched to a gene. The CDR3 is CASSLFTGGFYGYTF. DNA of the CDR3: TGTGCCAGCAGCTTGTTTACAGGGGGCTTCTATGGCTACACCTTC.

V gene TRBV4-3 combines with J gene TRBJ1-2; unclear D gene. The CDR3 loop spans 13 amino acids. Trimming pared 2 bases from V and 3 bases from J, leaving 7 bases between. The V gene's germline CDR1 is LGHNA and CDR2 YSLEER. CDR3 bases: TGCGCCAGCAGCCAAAGCCCAGACTATGGCTACACCTTC. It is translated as CASSQSPDYGYTF.

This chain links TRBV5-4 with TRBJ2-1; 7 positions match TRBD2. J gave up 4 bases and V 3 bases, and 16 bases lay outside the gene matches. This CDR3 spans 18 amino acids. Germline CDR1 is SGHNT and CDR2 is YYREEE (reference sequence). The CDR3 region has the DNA TGTGCCAGCAGCTCCCGGCGATGGGCGGGAGTATCTTACAATGAGCAGTTCTTC. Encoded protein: CASSSRRWAGVSYNEQFF. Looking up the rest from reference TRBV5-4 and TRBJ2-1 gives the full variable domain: ETGVTQSPTHLIKTRGQQVTLRCSSQSGHNTVSWYQQALGQGPQFIFQYYREEENGRGNFPPRFSGLQFPNYSSELNVNALELDDSALYLCASSSRRWAGVSYNEQFFGPGTRLTVL.

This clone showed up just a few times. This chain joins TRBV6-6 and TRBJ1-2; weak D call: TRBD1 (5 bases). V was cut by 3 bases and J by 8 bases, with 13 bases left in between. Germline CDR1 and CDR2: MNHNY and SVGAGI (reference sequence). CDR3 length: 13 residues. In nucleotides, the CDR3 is TGTGCCAGCAGTTATAATATTGGGGACGGCTACACCTTC. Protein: CASSYNIGDGYTF.

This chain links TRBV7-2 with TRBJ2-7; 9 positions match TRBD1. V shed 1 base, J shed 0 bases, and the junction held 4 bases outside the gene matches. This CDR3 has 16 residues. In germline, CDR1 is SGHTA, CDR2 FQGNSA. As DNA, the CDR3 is TGTGCCAGCAGCTTAGTCGGGACAGGGAGCTCCTACGAGCAGTACTTC. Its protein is CASSLVGTGSSYEQYF.

DNA of the CDR3: TGTGCCAGCAGTTCCACCGGACGGCAACGGACCCAGTACTTC. Encoded protein: CASSSTGRQRTQYF. The V and J genes are TRBV28 and TRBJ2-5; D remains ambiguous. V was pared by 4 bases and J by 7 bases, with 16 bases between. The CDR3 contains 14 residues. Germline CDR1 MDHEN, CDR2 SYDVKM.

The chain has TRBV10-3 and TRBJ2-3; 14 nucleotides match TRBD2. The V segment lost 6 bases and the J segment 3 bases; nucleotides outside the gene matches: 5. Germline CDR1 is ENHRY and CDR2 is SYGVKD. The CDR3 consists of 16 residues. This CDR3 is CAISFRTSGRTDTQYF. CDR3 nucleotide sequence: TGTGCCATCAGCTTTAGGACTAGCGGGAGGACAGATACGCAGTATTTT.

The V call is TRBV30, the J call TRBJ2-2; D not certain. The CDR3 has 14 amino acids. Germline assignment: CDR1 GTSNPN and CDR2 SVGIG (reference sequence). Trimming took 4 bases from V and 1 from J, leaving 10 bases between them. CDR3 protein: CAWNLQLNTGELFF. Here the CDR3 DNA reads TGTGCCTGGAATTTACAGCTGAACACCGGGGAGCTGTTTTTT.

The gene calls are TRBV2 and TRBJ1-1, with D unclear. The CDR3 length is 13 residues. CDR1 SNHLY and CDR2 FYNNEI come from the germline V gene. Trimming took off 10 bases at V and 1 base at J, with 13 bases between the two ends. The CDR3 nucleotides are TGTGCCACCGGAGCCTCAGCGAACACTGAAGCTTTCTTT. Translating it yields CATGASANTEAFF.

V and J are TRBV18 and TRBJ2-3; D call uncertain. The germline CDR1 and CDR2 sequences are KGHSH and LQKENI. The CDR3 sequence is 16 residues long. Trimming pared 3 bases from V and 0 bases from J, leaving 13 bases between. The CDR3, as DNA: TGTGCCAGCTCACCCCTCCCCACCCCCAGCACAGATACGCAGTATTTT. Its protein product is CASSPLPTPSTDTQYF.

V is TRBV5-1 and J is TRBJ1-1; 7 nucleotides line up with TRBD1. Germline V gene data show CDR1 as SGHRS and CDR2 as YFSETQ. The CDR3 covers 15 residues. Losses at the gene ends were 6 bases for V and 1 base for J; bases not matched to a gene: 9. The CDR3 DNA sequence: TGCGCCAGCACCACCCGACAGGGCCCGAACACTGAAGCTTTCTTT. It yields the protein CASTTRQGPNTEAFF.

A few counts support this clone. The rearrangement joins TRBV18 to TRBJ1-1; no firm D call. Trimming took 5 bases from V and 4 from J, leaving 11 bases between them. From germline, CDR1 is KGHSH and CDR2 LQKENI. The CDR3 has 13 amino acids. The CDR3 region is CASSAGPGTEAFF. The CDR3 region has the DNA TGTGCCAGCTCAGCGGGCCCGGGCACTGAAGCTTTCTTT.

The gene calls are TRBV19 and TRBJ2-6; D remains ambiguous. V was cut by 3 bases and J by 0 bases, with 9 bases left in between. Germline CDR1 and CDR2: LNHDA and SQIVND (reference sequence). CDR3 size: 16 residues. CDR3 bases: TGTGCCAGTAGTATCTCTGGTCCCTCTGGGGCCAACGTCCTGACTTTC. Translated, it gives CASSISGPSGANVLTF.

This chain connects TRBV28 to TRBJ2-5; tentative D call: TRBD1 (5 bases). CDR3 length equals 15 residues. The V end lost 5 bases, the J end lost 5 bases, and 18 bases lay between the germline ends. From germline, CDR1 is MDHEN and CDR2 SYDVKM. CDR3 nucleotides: TGTGCCAGCAGTCCCCGGGCCAGGGCGGCTGAGACCCAGTACTTC. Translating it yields CASSPRARAAETQYF.

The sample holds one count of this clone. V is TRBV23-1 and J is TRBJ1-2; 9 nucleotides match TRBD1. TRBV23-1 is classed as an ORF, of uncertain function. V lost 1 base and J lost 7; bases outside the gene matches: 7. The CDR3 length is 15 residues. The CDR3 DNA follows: TGCGCCAGCAGTCAATTCAACAGGGGGCAGGGTGGCTACACCTTC. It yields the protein CASSQFNRGQGGYTF.

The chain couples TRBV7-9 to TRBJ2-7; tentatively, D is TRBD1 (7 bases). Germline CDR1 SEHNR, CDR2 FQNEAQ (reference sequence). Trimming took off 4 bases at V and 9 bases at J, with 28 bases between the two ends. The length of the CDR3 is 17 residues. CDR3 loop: CASSSTLLQGRTNWQYF. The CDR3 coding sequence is TGTGCCAGCAGCTCCACGCTCCTACAGGGGAGGACGAACTGGCAGTACTTC. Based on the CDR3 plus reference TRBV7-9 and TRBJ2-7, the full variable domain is DTGVSQNPRHKITKRGQNVTFRCDPISEHNRLYWYRQTLGQGPEFLTYFQNEAQLEKSRLLSDRFSAERPKGSFSTLEIQRTEQGDSAMYLCASSSTLLQGRTNWQYFGPGTRLTVT.

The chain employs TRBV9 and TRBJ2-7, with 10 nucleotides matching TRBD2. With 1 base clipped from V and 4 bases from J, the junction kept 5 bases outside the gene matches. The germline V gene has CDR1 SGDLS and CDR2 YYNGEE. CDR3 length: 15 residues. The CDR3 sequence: CASSVTSGMWYEQYF. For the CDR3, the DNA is TGTGCCAGCAGCGTAACTAGCGGGATGTGGTACGAGCAGTACTTC.

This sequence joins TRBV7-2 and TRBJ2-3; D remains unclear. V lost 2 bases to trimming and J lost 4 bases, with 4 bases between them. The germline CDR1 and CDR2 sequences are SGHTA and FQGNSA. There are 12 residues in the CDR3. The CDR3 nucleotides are TGTGCCAGCAGCTTAAGGGCAGATACGCAGTATTTT. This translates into CASSLRADTQYF.

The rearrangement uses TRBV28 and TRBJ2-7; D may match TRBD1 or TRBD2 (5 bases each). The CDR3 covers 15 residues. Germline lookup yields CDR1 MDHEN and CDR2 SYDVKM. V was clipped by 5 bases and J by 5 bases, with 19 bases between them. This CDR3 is CASSRTGTLRHEQYF. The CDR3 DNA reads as TGTGCCAGCAGTAGAACCGGGACCCTCAGGCACGAGCAGTACTTC.

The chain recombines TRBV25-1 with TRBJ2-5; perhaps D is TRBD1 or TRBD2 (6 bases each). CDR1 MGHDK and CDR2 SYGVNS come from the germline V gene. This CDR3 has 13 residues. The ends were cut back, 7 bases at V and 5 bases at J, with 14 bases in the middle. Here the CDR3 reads CASNRLGGETQYF. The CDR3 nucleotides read TGTGCCAGCAACCGTCTGGGGGGCGAGACCCAGTACTTC.

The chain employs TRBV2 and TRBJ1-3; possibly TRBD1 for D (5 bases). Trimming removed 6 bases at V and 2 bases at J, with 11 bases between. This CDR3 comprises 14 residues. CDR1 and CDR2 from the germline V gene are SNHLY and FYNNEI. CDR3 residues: CASSLTEAGNTIYF. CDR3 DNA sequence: TGTGCCAGCAGCCTGACAGAGGCTGGAAACACCATATATTTT. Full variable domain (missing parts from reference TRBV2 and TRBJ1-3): EPEVTQTPSHQVTQMGQEVILRCVPISNHLYFYWYRQILGQKVEFLVSFYNNEISEKSEIFDDQFSVERPDGSNFTLKIRSTKLEDSAMYFCASSLTEAGNTIYFGEGSWLTVV.

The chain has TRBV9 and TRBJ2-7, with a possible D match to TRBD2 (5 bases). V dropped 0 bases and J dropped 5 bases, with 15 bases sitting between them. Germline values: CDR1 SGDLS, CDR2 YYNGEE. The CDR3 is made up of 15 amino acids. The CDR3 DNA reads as TGTGCCAGCAGCGTAGGCCCAGCGGCTGACAACGAGCAGTACTTC. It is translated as CASSVGPAADNEQYF.

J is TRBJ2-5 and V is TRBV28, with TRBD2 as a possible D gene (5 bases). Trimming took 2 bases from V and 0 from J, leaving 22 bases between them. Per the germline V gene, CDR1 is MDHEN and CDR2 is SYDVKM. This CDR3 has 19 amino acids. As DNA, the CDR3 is TGTGCCAGCAGTTTAAGATCATCCGGTGAGAGAGGGAACCAAGAGACCCAGTACTTC. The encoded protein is CASSLRSSGERGNQETQYF.

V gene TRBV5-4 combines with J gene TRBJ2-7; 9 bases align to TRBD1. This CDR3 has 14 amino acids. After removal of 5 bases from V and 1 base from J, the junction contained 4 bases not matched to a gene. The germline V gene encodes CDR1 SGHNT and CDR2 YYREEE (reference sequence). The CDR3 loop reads CASRAGTGSYEQYF. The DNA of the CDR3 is TGTGCCAGCAGGGCCGGGACAGGGTCCTACGAGCAGTACTTC.

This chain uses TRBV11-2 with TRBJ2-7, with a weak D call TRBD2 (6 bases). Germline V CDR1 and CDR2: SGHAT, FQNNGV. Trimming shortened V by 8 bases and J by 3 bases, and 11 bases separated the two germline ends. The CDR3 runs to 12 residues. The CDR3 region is CASRAGSYEQYF. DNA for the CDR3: TGTGCCAGCCGAGCGGGCAGCTACGAGCAGTACTTC.

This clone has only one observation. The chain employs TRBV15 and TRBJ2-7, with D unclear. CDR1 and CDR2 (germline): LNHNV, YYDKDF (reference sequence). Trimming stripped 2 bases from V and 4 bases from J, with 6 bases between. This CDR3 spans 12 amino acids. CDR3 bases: TGTGCCACCAGCAGAAACAATTACGAGCAGTACTTC. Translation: CATSRNNYEQYF. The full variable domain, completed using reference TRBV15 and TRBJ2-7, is DAMVIQNPRYQVTQFGKPVTLSCSQTLNHNVMYWYQQKSSQAPKLLFHYYDKDFNNEADTPDNFQSRRPNTSFCFLDIRSPGLGDTAMYLCATSRNNYEQYFGPGTRLTVT.

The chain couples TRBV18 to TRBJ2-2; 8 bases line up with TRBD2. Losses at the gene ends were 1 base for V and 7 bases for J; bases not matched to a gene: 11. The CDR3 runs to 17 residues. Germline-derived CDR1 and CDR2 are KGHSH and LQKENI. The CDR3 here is CASSPLLREGPGGELFF. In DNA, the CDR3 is TGTGCCAGCTCACCACTTCTCCGGGAGGGCCCTGGCGGGGAGCTGTTTTTT.

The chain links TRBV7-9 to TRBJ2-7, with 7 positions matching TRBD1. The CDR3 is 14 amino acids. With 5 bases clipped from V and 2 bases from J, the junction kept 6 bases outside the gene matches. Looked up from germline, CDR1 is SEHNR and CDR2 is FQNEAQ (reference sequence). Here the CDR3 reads CASSTGQPPYEQYF. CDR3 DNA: TGTGCCAGCAGCACGGGACAGCCTCCCTACGAGCAGTACTTC.

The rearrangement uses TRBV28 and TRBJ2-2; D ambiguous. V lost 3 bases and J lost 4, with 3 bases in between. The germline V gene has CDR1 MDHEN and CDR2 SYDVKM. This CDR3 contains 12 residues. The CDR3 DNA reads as TGTGCCAGCAGTTTCCTCACCGGGGAGCTGTTTTTT. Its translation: CASSFLTGELFF. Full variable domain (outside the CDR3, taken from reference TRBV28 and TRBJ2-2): DVKVTQSSRYLVKRTGEKVFLECVQDMDHENMFWYRQDPGLGLRLIYFSYDVKMKEKGDIPEGYSVSREKKERFSLILESASTNQTSMYLCASSFLTGELFFGEGSRLTVL.

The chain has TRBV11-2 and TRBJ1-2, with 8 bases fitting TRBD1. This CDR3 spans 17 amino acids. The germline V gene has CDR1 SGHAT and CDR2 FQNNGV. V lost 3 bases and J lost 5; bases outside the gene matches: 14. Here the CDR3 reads CASSFIDRGRAQYGYTF. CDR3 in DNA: TGTGCCAGCAGCTTCATAGACAGGGGACGGGCTCAGTATGGCTACACCTTC.